The T cell receptor (beta chain) under discussion was sequenced for a study of spatial heterogeneity in lung cancer (dated by TCRdb to about 2019). About the full investigation: Beta-chain transcripts were consistently detected in greater numbers than alpha-chain transcripts, which likely reflects a higher abundance of beta-chain transcripts. In the raw uncorrected reads, each unique combination of TCR and UMI appeared on average more than ten times. In non-small cell lung cancer, the study quantitatively compared TCR alpha and beta repertoires across several tumor regions, matched nontumor lung, and blood. TCR repertoire features were related to nonsynonymous mutation counts determined by whole-exome sequencing of tumor tissue. Both alpha and beta chains were TCR-sequenced in fewer than 250 tumor regions, under 80 matched nontumor lung samples and around 50 PBMC samples obtained at surgery. Study-wide conclusions, independent of this receptor: Ubiquitous expanded tumor TCRs were found in blood more often at tumor resection than at routine follow-up. Confirming at a functional level the hypothesis that regional TCRs recognize regional mutations was considered to require additional single-cell paired TCR alpha and beta sequencing.

The library came from 5' RACE. The sequencing machine was a NextSeq 500. The TCR library protocol attached a unique molecular identifier to each TCR cDNA molecule to allow correction of PCR and sequencing errors. Per the original workflow: TCR identification, UMI-based error correction and CDR3 extraction were performed with Decombinator tools. Expanded TCRs were defined as those above a frequency of 2 per 1,000, corresponding to the top 1% of the tumor frequency distribution. Renyi diversity was calculated using the R vegan package after each repertoire was subsampled 100 times to 5,000 TCRs. CDR3 similarity networks were built from amino acid triplet string-kernel similarity, connecting CDR3s with pairwise similarity above 0.82. Through fastp at Q25 and MiXCR, TCRdb rebuilt clones from the public reads, retaining in-frame beta chains. All rows with the same CDR3 protein become a single entry with the most common DNA and genes. TCRdb's processing, not the authors', yielded these V and J calls. The sample yields approximately 40,000 distinct CDR3 sequences; about an eighth were counted once. Of the sample, 50% to 60% falls within the top ten clones.

This specimen's time point label, interpreted: sample taken at primary tumor resection. Donors were 72 patients with early-stage, untreated non-small cell lung cancer from the lung TRACERx cohort. For TCR sequencing, whole RNA was extracted from tumor and nontumor lung tissue, or from cryopreserved PBMC samples, and no cell sorting was done. A patient was chosen for TCR sequencing only when enough RNA was available from at least two tumor regions. This clonotype was counted at least ten times. Its recognized antigen is unknown. Qualities for individual bases were not recorded, and no much larger clone is one base off. This sequence was found in a male donor with early-stage non-small cell lung cancer. The source was PBMCs, collected at surgery.

This receptor has the CDR3 CASSEGLAGEKRTQYF. The DNA sequence is given as TGTGCCAGCAGTGAAGGACTAGCGGGAGAAAAGAGGACCCAGTACTTC. The sequence joins TRBV2 to TRBJ2-5; 12 of the junction bases match TRBD2. The germline V gene specifies SNHLY as CDR1 and FYNNEI as CDR2. The CDR3 sequence holds 16 residues, the cysteine and phenylalanine included. The only DNA kept is the CDR3, 48 bases in frame from the first base. Relative to germline, V is missing 1 base and J is missing 7 bases, with 7 bases of the junction outside any gene match.